Given below is one T cell receptor (beta chain) in context. This entry belongs to a study of blood T cell repertoires in COVID-19. In the study overall: Italy, Spain and the United States were the sources of the convalescent and acute COVID-19 samples. PBMCs, B-cell-depleted T cells, or T cells provided the cDNA or gDNA that made up the material.

Authors' data handling: Reference gene primer amplification yielded estimated nucleated cell counts. TCRdb's table, derived via immunoSEQ multiplex PCR, lists solely in-frame clones and lacks some. The V and J calls and clone size were taken over from that table, and D and trimming were inferred from the DNA. The table includes 150,000 to 200,000 clones, roughly 80% detected once. Looked up from germline, CDR1 is MNHNY and CDR2 is SVGAGI (reference sequence). The CDR3 is 15 residues long. The trim removed 2 bases at V and 8 bases at J, leaving 11 bases unmatched. This TCR was sampled from a woman aged 30 to 39 with acute or convalescent COVID-19. The chain has TRBV6-6 and TRBJ1-2; TRBD1 aligns across 7 bases. The sample taken for sequencing was peripheral blood. The CDR3 nucleotides read TGTGCCAGCAGTTACCTACAGGGGCCAGGAGGAGGCTACACCTTC. Protein: CASSYLQGPGGGYTF.